Listed below are T cell receptor beta chains from one sample, sequenced in a study of OX40 agonist ivuxolimab in advanced cancers. Sequencing used immunoSEQ multiplex PCR; TCRdb keeps in-frame clones, though not all of them. The sample includes over 65,000 clones, approximately 80% of them seen just once. The source material was CD4+ or CD8+ T cells sorted from blood, sampled in a trial of the OX40 agonist ivuxolimab. Receptor source: an adult with an advanced solid tumor such as melanoma, head and neck, liver or kidney cancer. The CDR3 runs from the conserved cysteine through the conserved F or W. D genes are given only for firm matches.

v_gene: TRBV7-2; d_gene: .; CDR3aa: CASSLRGMGIHEQYF
v_gene: TRBV4-1; d_gene: TRBD1; CDR3aa: CASSRGQGRDTEAFF
v_gene: TRBV10-2; d_gene: .; CDR3aa: CASRDSLHTVYGYTF
v_gene: TRBV29-1; d_gene: TRBD1; CDR3aa: CSVGWDRVADTQYF
v_gene: TRBV30; d_gene: .; CDR3aa: CAWSGGTTTNEKLFF
v_gene: TRBV2; d_gene: .; CDR3aa: CASSEIPPRGRGYTF
v_gene: TRBV6-5; d_gene: TRBD2; CDR3aa: CASSLGLGGSEQFF
v_gene: TRBV29-1; d_gene: TRBD1; CDR3aa: CSVGKSDRAFEQYF
v_gene: TRBV18; d_gene: .; CDR3aa: CASSPGPTTDTQYF
v_gene: TRBV25-1; d_gene: .; CDR3aa: CASCTGNNSPLHF
v_gene: TRBV19; d_gene: .; CDR3aa: CASSRTRGDSGANVLTF
v_gene: TRBV5-1; d_gene: .; CDR3aa: CASSLAGGGTNEKLFF
v_gene: TRBV30; d_gene: TRBD2; CDR3aa: CAWSLTRNSGRTNPYEQYF
v_gene: TRBV14; d_gene: .; CDR3aa: CASSLSMNTEAFF
v_gene: TRBV5-8; d_gene: .; CDR3aa: CASSLMRGGNQPQHF
v_gene: TRBV5-6; d_gene: TRBD1; CDR3aa: CASSERRGLVMNTEAFF
v_gene: TRBV5-6; d_gene: .; CDR3aa: CASSLFVNTEAFF
v_gene: TRBV13; d_gene: .; CDR3aa: CASSVGDRYGYTF
v_gene: TRBV12-5; d_gene: .; CDR3aa: CASGWGTGELFF
v_gene: TRBV27; d_gene: .; CDR3aa: CASSLDASSYNSPLHF
v_gene: TRBV5-6; d_gene: TRBD1; CDR3aa: CASSFFRRTGAQGTQYF
v_gene: TRBV5-1; d_gene: .; CDR3aa: CASSFPGETEQFF
v_gene: TRBV11-3; d_gene: TRBD1; CDR3aa: CASSPRTGTQYF
v_gene: TRBV7-2; d_gene: .; CDR3aa: CASSSARSSYNEQFF
v_gene: TRBV2; d_gene: .; CDR3aa: CAGTSTDTQYF
v_gene: TRBV10-2; d_gene: TRBD1; CDR3aa: CASSESGTGRSTNEKLFF
v_gene: TRBV10-2; d_gene: .; CDR3aa: CASSESVGSQPQHF
v_gene: TRBV5-1; d_gene: .; CDR3aa: CASSFSGDTEAFF
v_gene: TRBV11-2; d_gene: TRBD2; CDR3aa: CASSLVTSGSSTYEQYF
v_gene: TRBV9; d_gene: TRBD1; CDR3aa: CASSPRRGLESPLHF
v_gene: TRBV6-4; d_gene: TRBD2; CDR3aa: CASPPGTSGRAEYNEQFF
v_gene: TRBV10-3; d_gene: .; CDR3aa: CAISERGGGGQTGELFF
v_gene: TRBV2; d_gene: TRBD2; CDR3aa: CASSGRGRAPDTQYF
v_gene: TRBV6-5; d_gene: TRBD1; CDR3aa: CASSFGQGFYEQYF
v_gene: TRBV4-3; d_gene: .; CDR3aa: CASSQGRTLNTEAFF
v_gene: TRBV28; d_gene: .; CDR3aa: CASTQGPGELFF
v_gene: TRBV7-2; d_gene: .; CDR3aa: CASRGGRRTDTQYF
v_gene: TRBV5-1; d_gene: .; CDR3aa: CASGLVGNNEQFF
v_gene: TRBV6-5; d_gene: .; CDR3aa: CASSSTFTDTQYF
v_gene: TRBV11-1; d_gene: .; CDR3aa: CASSLMSDQETQYF
v_gene: TRBV28; d_gene: .; CDR3aa: CASSLGQSSGNTIYF
v_gene: TRBV5-5; d_gene: .; CDR3aa: CASSLHGQNTEAFF
v_gene: TRBV9; d_gene: .; CDR3aa: CASSATETQYF
v_gene: TRBV19; d_gene: .; CDR3aa: CASSLGTEAFF
v_gene: TRBV7-3; d_gene: .; CDR3aa: CASSPPGNNEQFF
v_gene: TRBV18; d_gene: .; CDR3aa: CASSPDIQETQYF
v_gene: TRBV14; d_gene: .; CDR3aa: CASSQLLNTGELFF
v_gene: TRBV6-5; d_gene: .; CDR3aa: CASSYGVSYNSPLHF
v_gene: TRBV29-1; d_gene: .; CDR3aa: CSGSGNGYNEQFF
v_gene: TRBV7-2; d_gene: .; CDR3aa: CASSSGIHTGELFF
v_gene: TRBV19; d_gene: .; CDR3aa: CASWVGAYGYTF
v_gene: TRBV29-1; d_gene: TRBD1; CDR3aa: CSVNRGPPIYEQYF
v_gene: TRBV11-3; d_gene: .; CDR3aa: CASSRGPLNTEAFF
v_gene: TRBV19; d_gene: .; CDR3aa: CASSLRLSSYEQYF
v_gene: TRBV7-2; d_gene: .; CDR3aa: CASSLVVPDTQYF
v_gene: TRBV25-1; d_gene: TRBD1; CDR3aa: CASSASTGNSGANVLTF
v_gene: TRBV5-4; d_gene: .; CDR3aa: CASSLLGPVDTQYF
v_gene: TRBV18; d_gene: .; CDR3aa: CASSPTTENYGYTF
v_gene: TRBV11-3; d_gene: .; CDR3aa: CASSLDKGAGGPTDTQYF